This T cell receptor beta chain originates from a study of T cells after yellow fever vaccination. Germline V gene lookup returns CDR1 KGHDR and CDR2 SFDVKD. The ends were cut back, 4 bases at V and 5 bases at J, with 10 bases in the middle. CDR3 size: 13 residues. General study findings and limits: Abundant clonotypes from the bulk population could get into FACS-sorted repertoires as contaminants. Post-booster samples contained most primary-vaccination clones (around 96% CD4, around 88% CD8). CD4 and CD8 compartments shared a small share of clonotypes.

Generation of TCR cDNA used 5'RACE template switching (which added a universal primer site and UMIs). MiXCR was run by TCRdb on the 5' RACE reads, yielding one entry per CDR3 protein. This table has 450,000 to 550,000 distinct CDR3 sequences, roughly 22% appearing once. About this clonotype: The antigen remains undetermined.

The TCR sequence derives from a young man who received the YFV17D yellow fever vaccine. Material: PBMCs, obtained roughly 20 days after the first yellow fever vaccination. V usage is TRBV24-1 and J usage is TRBJ1-1; the D is unclear. The CDR3 protein is CATSDPFSTEAFF. In DNA form, the CDR3 reads TGTGCCACCAGTGACCCGTTCTCGACTGAAGCTTTCTTT.